Each of the 20 T cell receptor beta chains below was sequenced from the same sample in a study of blood T cell repertoires in COVID-19. Clones were sequenced by immunoSEQ multiplex PCR, and TCRdb holds only the in-frame ones, with some missing. The table has over 250,000 clones, 87% seen once. The sample comprised peripheral blood. These receptors originate from a woman aged 40 to 55 who had recovered from COVID-19.

The chain links TRBV12-5 to TRBJ1-5; 10 bases agree with TRBD1. Germline assignment: CDR1 LGHNT and CDR2 FRNRAP. The CDR3 is made up of 17 amino acids. V gave up 3 bases and J gave up 5 bases; unmatched junction bases: 10. The CDR3 DNA reads as TGTGCTAGTGGTTTTGGAACCGGGACAGGGGATCATCAGCCCCAGCATTTT. Translating it yields CASGFGTGTGDHQPQHF.

As DNA, the CDR3 is TGTGCCAGCAGCCGGGGTCTGCCTGGGACAGGTGAGCAGTTCTTC. It yields the protein CASSRGLPGTGEQFF. This chain connects TRBV7-8 to TRBJ2-1; 8 bases line up with TRBD1. Germline V lookup: CDR1 SGHVS, CDR2 FQNEAQ. This CDR3 region has 15 residues. V was pared by 5 bases and J by 9 bases, with 12 bases of the junction left unmatched.

The rearrangement links TRBV7-8 to TRBJ2-1, with TRBD2 identical over 12 bases. The CDR3 runs 17 residues. With 5 bases clipped from V and 6 bases from J, the junction kept 11 bases outside the gene matches. Germline V gene sequence: CDR1 SGHVS, CDR2 FQNEAQ. CDR3 sequence (DNA): TGTGCCAGCAGCCCAAGCCCTAGCGGGGGGGTCATCAATGAGCAGTTCTTC. Translated: CASSPSPSGGVINEQFF.

The chain combines TRBV4-3 with TRBJ2-3; TRBD2 might be the D (6 bases). Trimming removed 3 bases at V and 5 bases at J, with 12 bases between. Germline-derived CDR1 and CDR2 are LGHNA and YSLEER. The CDR3 totals 14 residues. The CDR3 is CASSHAGRVDTQYF. In DNA form, the CDR3 reads TGCGCCAGCAGCCACGCGGGGCGGGTAGATACGCAGTATTTT.

The genes are TRBV11-2 and TRBJ2-7, with a tentative D call TRBD2 (6 bases). Germline V lookup: CDR1 SGHAT, CDR2 FQNNGV. V shed 3 bases and J shed 4 bases, with 13 bases lying between them. The CDR3 extends over 14 amino acids. The CDR3 region is CASSFWGETYEQYF. The CDR3 DNA reads TGTGCCAGCAGCTTTTGGGGGGAAACTTACGAGCAGTACTTC.

This clone has only a few counts. The chain recombines TRBV5-1 with TRBJ1-5; D unclear. The germline V gene has CDR1 SGHRS and CDR2 YFSETQ. The CDR3 extends over 13 amino acids. The V and J ends lost 4 bases and 1 base respectively, with 6 bases between them. CDR3 DNA: TGCGCCAGCAGCATGTTAAGCAATCAGCCCCAGCATTTT. Translating it yields CASSMLSNQPQHF.

The chain is built from TRBV12-5 and TRBJ2-1; D ambiguous. Trimming left V 6 bases short and J 6 bases short, with 18 bases between. Germline assignment: CDR1 LGHNT and CDR2 FRNRAP. CDR3 length equals 15 residues. CDR3 protein: CASGRKKPAANEQFF. In nucleotides, the CDR3 is TGTGCTAGTGGCCGAAAAAAACCCGCGGCCAATGAGCAGTTCTTC.

The rearrangement joins TRBV27 to TRBJ1-5, with a weak D call TRBD1 (5 bases). The CDR3 runs 17 residues. V was pared by 2 bases and J by 0 bases, with 14 bases between. Germline CDR1 MNHEY, CDR2 SMNVEV (reference sequence). The CDR3 loop is CASSLRSTAYSNQPQHF. Written as DNA, the CDR3 is TGTGCCAGCAGTTTACGATCGACAGCATATAGCAATCAGCCCCAGCATTTT.

J is TRBJ1-5 and V is TRBV5-8, with a tentative D call TRBD1 (6 bases). Germline V gives CDR1 SGHTS, CDR2 YDEGEE. V shed 1 base and J shed 3 bases, with 11 bases lying between them. CDR3 size: 15 residues. CDR3 coding DNA: TGTGCCAGCAGCTTGTCAGCGGGACACAATCAGCCCCAGCATTTT. It is translated as CASSLSAGHNQPQHF. Drawing the rest from reference TRBV5-8 and TRBJ1-5, the complete variable domain is EAGVTQSPTHLIKTRGQQATLRCSPISGHTSVYWYQQALGLGLQFLLWYDEGEERNRGNFPPRFSGRQFPNYSSELNVNALELEDSALYLCASSLSAGHNQPQHFGDGTRLSIL.

This clone was seen a single time. This chain's CDR3 is CASSSKQGSKNIQYF. The DNA of the CDR3 is TGTGCCAGCAGCTCGAAACAGGGGTCCAAAAACATTCAGTACTTC. The V call is TRBV13, the J call TRBJ2-4; 7 positions match TRBD1. CDR1 PRHDT and CDR2 FYEKMQ come from the germline V gene (reference sequence). The CDR3 spans 15 residues. Trimming removed 4 bases from V and 2 bases from J; junction bases left unmatched: 5.

This clone was counted a single time. The chain employs TRBV30 and TRBJ2-7; TRBD1 is a possible D gene (6 bases). CDR1 GTSNPN and CDR2 SVGIG come from the germline V gene (reference sequence). The V end was cut by 3 bases, the J end by 2 bases, with 17 bases between. The CDR3 extends over 15 amino acids. CDR3 amino acids: CAWSAAGTRAYEQYF. The CDR3 bases are TGTGCCTGGAGCGCAGCCGGGACACGGGCCTACGAGCAGTACTTC.

The chain couples TRBV6-5 to TRBJ1-2, with D hard to call. The germline V gene encodes CDR1 MNHEY and CDR2 SVGAGI. The CDR3 contains 14 residues. The germline V and J ends were trimmed by 4 bases and 5 bases, with 14 bases remaining between them. In DNA, the CDR3 is TGTGCCAGCAGTTTCCTCCGGGATGCTTATGGCTACACCTTC. It encodes CASSFLRDAYGYTF.

The V and J genes are TRBV3-1 (or the pseudogene TRBV3-2) and TRBJ2-1, with 8 nucleotides matching TRBD2. The CDR3 runs 16 residues. CDR1 LGHDT and CDR2 YNNKEL come from the germline V gene (reference sequence). V trimming: 1 base; J trimming: 3 bases; junction bases outside the gene matches: 5. The CDR3 sequence is CASSQVGGGFYNEQFF. The CDR3 nucleotides are TGTGCCAGCAGCCAAGTGGGCGGGGGGTTCTACAATGAGCAGTTCTTC.

The genes are TRBV7-9 and TRBJ2-7; D not resolved. The germline V gene has CDR1 SEHNR and CDR2 FQNEAQ (reference sequence). The CDR3 is 11 amino acids. V was pared by 4 bases and J by 2 bases, with 3 bases between. CDR3 sequence: CASSSTYEQYF. The CDR3, as DNA: TGTGCCAGCAGCTCAACCTACGAGCAGTACTTC.

This clone came up once. V is TRBV19 and J is TRBJ2-5, with 8 bases matching TRBD2. J was trimmed by 4 bases and V by 3 bases; bases with no gene match: 4. This CDR3 region has 14 residues. Germline CDR1 is LNHDA and CDR2 is SQIVND (reference sequence). This CDR3 is CASSIAGGGETQYF. The DNA for the CDR3 is TGTGCCAGTAGTATCGCCGGGGGGGGAGAGACCCAGTACTTC.

This clone has a single count. The V and J genes are TRBV19 and TRBJ2-3; D is possibly TRBD2 (6 bases). This CDR3 spans 15 amino acids. V lost 5 bases to trimming and J lost 0 bases, with 12 bases between them. In germline, CDR1 is LNHDA, CDR2 SQIVND (reference sequence). This chain's CDR3 is CASSGDSSSTDTQYF. In DNA form, the CDR3 reads TGTGCCAGTAGTGGGGACTCCTCTAGCACAGATACGCAGTATTTT.

The CDR3 DNA follows: TGTGCCAGCAGCTTAGGGGTGGAGAATCCGAACACTGAAGCTTTCTTT. The encoded protein is CASSLGVENPNTEAFF. The gene calls are TRBV11-3 and TRBJ1-1; D not resolved. This CDR3 is 16 amino acids long. Trimming took 1 base from V and 1 from J, leaving 13 bases between them. Germline CDR1 and CDR2: SGHNT and YENEEA.

The V and J genes are TRBV5-4 and TRBJ1-1; D is uncertain. The V gene lost 4 bases and the J gene lost 4 bases, with 14 bases spanning the gap. The CDR3 is 14 amino acids. Germline V gene data show CDR1 as SGHNT and CDR2 as YYREEE (reference sequence). The CDR3 protein is CASSAKSGGTEAFF. The CDR3, as DNA: TGTGCCAGCAGCGCCAAATCCGGTGGCACTGAAGCTTTCTTT. The full variable domain, in which reference TRBV5-4 and TRBJ1-1 provide the parts outside the CDR3, is ETGVTQSPTHLIKTRGQQVTLRCSSQSGHNTVSWYQQALGQGPQFIFQYYREEENGRGNFPPRFSGLQFPNYSSELNVNALELDDSALYLCASSAKSGGTEAFFGQGTRLTVV.

The rearrangement links TRBV6-5 to TRBJ1-3; D possibly corresponds to TRBD1 (6 bases). Germline V CDR1 and CDR2: MNHEY, SVGAGI. This CDR3 comprises 15 residues. The V and J ends lost 6 bases and 0 bases respectively, with 12 bases between them. CDR3 region: CASRRDRFSGNTIYF. CDR3 sequence (DNA): TGTGCCAGCAGGAGAGACAGGTTCTCTGGAAACACCATATATTTT.

The chain employs TRBV6-5 and TRBJ1-5, with D perhaps matching TRBD1 (6 bases). Trimming cost V 10 bases and J 4 bases, with 20 bases left between them. There are 15 residues in the CDR3. CDR1 and CDR2 from the germline V gene are MNHEY and SVGAGI. The CDR3 DNA reads TGTGCCACCGGCCGTAGGACAGACCCAAATCAGCCCCAGCATTTT. The encoded protein is CATGRRTDPNQPQHF.